Listed here is a single T cell receptor (beta chain). This CDR3 contains 15 residues. Germline V gene data show CDR1 as LNHDA and CDR2 as SQIVND (reference sequence). V lost 7 bases, J lost 0 bases, and 13 bases lay in between. This sample stems from a study of blood T cell repertoires in COVID-19. Sequencing used immunoSEQ multiplex PCR; TCRdb keeps in-frame clones, though not all of them. The data hold roughly 190,000 clones, with about 88% observed a single time. The gene calls are TRBV19 and TRBJ1-5, with no clear D. The sequence came from a woman aged 40-49 years in a cohort exposed to, infected with or recovered from COVID-19 (not recorded which). Specimen: PBMCs or T cells enriched from blood (not recorded which). In DNA, the CDR3 is TGTGCCAGTACATGGAGGAAGGATAGCAATCAGCCCCAGCATTTT. Protein product: CASTWRKDSNQPQHF.